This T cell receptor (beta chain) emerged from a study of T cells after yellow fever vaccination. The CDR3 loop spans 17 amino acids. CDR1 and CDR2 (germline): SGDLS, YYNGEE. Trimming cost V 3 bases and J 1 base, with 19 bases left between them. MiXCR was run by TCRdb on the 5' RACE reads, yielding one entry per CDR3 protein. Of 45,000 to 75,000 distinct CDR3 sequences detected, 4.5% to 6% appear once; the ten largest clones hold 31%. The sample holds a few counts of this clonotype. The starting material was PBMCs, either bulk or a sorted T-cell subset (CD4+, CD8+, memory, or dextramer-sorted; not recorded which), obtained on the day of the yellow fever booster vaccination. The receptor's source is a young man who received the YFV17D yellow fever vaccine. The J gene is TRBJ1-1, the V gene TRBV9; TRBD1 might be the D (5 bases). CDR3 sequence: CASSAVGGGFGNTEAFF. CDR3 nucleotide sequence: TGTGCCAGCAGCGCCGTGGGCGGGGGGTTTGGGAACACTGAAGCTTTCTTT.